What follows are 22 T cell receptor beta chains derived from one specimen sequenced in a study of response to subunit inactivated influenza vaccine. TCRdb re-derived calls from the RT-PCR reads in MiXCR, one entry per CDR3 protein. The sample lists about 240,000 distinct CDR3 sequences; 10% to 15% were seen once. The sequences come from non-naive T cells sorted from PBMCs, collected around 14 days before vaccination. The receptor source for this set is a man in his forties or fifties who received an inactivated influenza vaccine.

This clonotype was observed a few times. The rearrangement uses TRBV20-1 and TRBJ2-1; D remains unclear. The CDR3 loop spans 14 amino acids. Trimming took off 3 bases at V and 2 bases at J, with 11 bases between the two ends. Germline V gene data show CDR1 as DFQATT and CDR2 as SNEGSKA (reference sequence). CDR3 protein: CSASKAGAYNEQFF. The CDR3 nucleotides read TGCAGTGCTAGTAAGGCTGGCGCCTACAATGAGCAGTTCTTC.

This clonotype was recorded at least ten times. The gene calls are TRBV7-2 and TRBJ1-2, with a possible D match to TRBD1 (5 bases). V lost 1 base and J lost 2, with 8 bases in between. CDR1 and CDR2 from the germline V gene are SGHTA and FQGNSA. The CDR3 runs to 14 residues. The CDR3 nucleotides are TGTGCCAGCAGCTTAGGGGGGGAAAACTATGGCTACACCTTC. The encoded protein is CASSLGGENYGYTF.

The table lists this clonotype with many counts. Written as DNA, the CDR3 is TGCAGCGTTGAAGGACAGGAGTTCTCCTACAATGAGCAGTTCTTC. Amino acid sequence: CSVEGQEFSYNEQFF. The genes are TRBV29-1 and TRBJ2-1; weak D call: TRBD1 (6 bases). Germline V gene sequence: CDR1 SQVTM, CDR2 ANQGSEA. The ends were cut back, 1 base at V and 0 bases at J, with 10 bases in the middle. There are 15 residues in the CDR3.

This clonotype was recorded a few times. The gene calls are TRBV3-1 and TRBJ2-7; D unresolved. V was cut by 1 base and J by 3 bases, with 16 bases left in between. The CDR3 spans 16 residues. Germline CDR1 LGHDT, CDR2 YNNKEL (reference sequence). The CDR3 DNA reads TGTGCCAGCAGCCAAGTTATTCCCGCAGGCTTCTACGAGCAGTACTTC. Its protein product is CASSQVIPAGFYEQYF.

The V gene is TRBV20-1, the J gene TRBJ2-1; 13 bases fit TRBD2. The CDR3 covers 12 residues. CDR1 DFQATT and CDR2 SNEGSKA come from the germline V gene (reference sequence). V trimming: 1 base; J trimming: 13 bases; junction bases outside the gene matches: 1. CDR3 nucleotide sequence: TGCAGTGCTAGAGGGACTAGCGGGAGACAGTTCTTC. This codes for CSARGTSGRQFF.

This clonotype was seen a few times. The V call is TRBV20-1, the J call TRBJ2-5; TRBD2 might be the D (5 bases). The CDR3 is made up of 13 amino acids. Per germline, CDR1 DFQATT and CDR2 SNEGSKA (reference sequence). Trimming took 5 bases from V and 2 from J, leaving 12 bases between them. The CDR3 bases are TGCAGTGCTCACGGACTGAGACAAGAGACCCAGTACTTC. Translation: CSAHGLRQETQYF.

The rearrangement links TRBV6-1 to TRBJ2-1, with TRBD2 identical over 10 bases. Trimming removed 6 bases from V and 0 bases from J; junction bases left unmatched: 8. Germline-derived CDR1 and CDR2 are MNHNS and SASEGT. CDR3 length: 17 amino acids. CDR3 sequence: CASRGLERGGSYNEQFF. The CDR3 DNA follows: TGTGCCAGCAGGGGATTGGAGCGGGGGGGCTCCTACAATGAGCAGTTCTTC.

The chain carries TRBV28 and TRBJ1-3; D is ambiguous. CDR1 is MDHEN and CDR2 is SYDVKM in the germline V gene. This CDR3 has 15 amino acids. The V end was cut by 6 bases, the J end by 1 base, with 13 bases between. The CDR3 bases are TGTGCCAGCAGCCGCCCACCGGGGTCTGGAAACACCATATATTTT. Translation: CASSRPPGSGNTIYF. The full variable domain, its missing parts supplied by reference TRBV28 and TRBJ1-3, is DVKVTQSSRYLVKRTGEKVFLECVQDMDHENMFWYRQDPGLGLRLIYFSYDVKMKEKGDIPEGYSVSREKKERFSLILESASTNQTSMYLCASSRPPGSGNTIYFGEGSWLTVV.

The J gene is TRBJ2-3, the V gene TRBV20-1; D is uncertain. CDR3 length: 13 amino acids. Germline-derived CDR1 and CDR2 are DFQATT and SNEGSKA (reference sequence). The V end was cut by 4 bases, the J end by 0 bases, with 8 bases between. CDR3 sequence (DNA): TGCAGTGCTATGACAACCAGCACAGATACGCAGTATTTT. This sequence encodes CSAMTTSTDTQYF.

The sample holds many counts of this clonotype. The CDR3 nucleotides read TGCAGCGTAGCCGGACGGTATAGCACAGATACGCAGTATTTT. Its translation is CSVAGRYSTDTQYF. The chain couples TRBV29-1 to TRBJ2-3; the D is unclear. The ends were cut back, 6 bases at V and 0 bases at J, with 13 bases in the middle. Germline CDR1 and CDR2: SQVTM and ANQGSEA. This CDR3 contains 14 residues.

This clonotype was picked up a small number of times. J is TRBJ1-6 and V is TRBV4-1; no firm D call. Trimming removed 1 base from V and 4 bases from J, with 11 bases in between. Per germline, CDR1 MGHRA and CDR2 YSYEKL. The CDR3 is made up of 16 amino acids. DNA of the CDR3: TGCGCCAGCAGCCAAGCCGTGGCAGCGTATAATTCACCCCTCCACTTT. Translating it yields CASSQAVAAYNSPLHF.

This clonotype was counted at least ten times. The chain combines TRBV7-3 with TRBJ2-7; 11 bases agree with TRBD2. V lost 3 bases and J lost 3; bases outside the gene matches: 4. This CDR3 region has 15 residues. Germline V gene sequence: CDR1 SGHTA, CDR2 FQGTGA. The CDR3 is CASSLTSGTVYEQYF. CDR3 bases: TGTGCCAGCAGCTTGACTAGCGGGACAGTCTACGAGCAGTACTTC. The complete variable domain, with remaining parts taken from reference TRBV7-3 and TRBJ2-7, reads GAGVSQTPSNKVTEKGKYVELRCDPISGHTALYWYRQSLGQGPEFLIYFQGTGAADDSGLPNDRFFAVRPEGSVSTLKIQRTERGDSAVYLCASSLTSGTVYEQYFGPGTRLTVT.

The V call is TRBV20-1, the J call TRBJ2-1; TRBD2 is a possible D gene (5 bases). Between the trimmed V and J ends, which lost 1 base and 0 bases, there was a span of 13 bases. The CDR3 length is 16 residues. Germline V gene data show CDR1 as DFQATT and CDR2 as SNEGSKA (reference sequence). The CDR3, as DNA: TGCAGTGCTAGAGTCCCAGCGGACCTCTCCTACAATGAGCAGTTCTTC. Its translation: CSARVPADLSYNEQFF.

The table lists this clonotype with many counts. This chain connects TRBV28 to TRBJ1-6, with D hard to call. The CDR3 consists of 16 residues. With 1 base removed from V and 6 bases from J, the gap between germline ends came to 13 bases. Germline V gene lookup returns CDR1 MDHEN and CDR2 SYDVKM. As DNA, the CDR3 is TGTGCCAGCAGTTTATTTTTAGGGTCTAGTAATTCACCCCTCCACTTT. Amino acids: CASSLFLGSSNSPLHF.

This clonotype showed up just a few times. The chain has TRBV7-8 and TRBJ1-1; D is unresolved. Germline CDR1 and CDR2: SGHVS and FQNEAQ. V was clipped by 7 bases and J by 9 bases, with 18 bases between them. CDR3 length equals 13 residues. CDR3 sequence (DNA): TGTGCCAGCACCCCCTTTTATGACGGGCAAGCTTTCTTT. Its translation: CASTPFYDGQAFF. Based on the CDR3 plus reference TRBV7-8 and TRBJ1-1, the full variable domain is GAGVSQSPRYKVAKRGQDVALRCDPISGHVSLFWYQQALGQGPEFLTYFQNEAQLDKSGLPSDRFFAERPEGSVSTLKIQRTQQEDSAVYLCASTPFYDGQAFFGQGTRLTVV.

The chain employs TRBV3-1 and TRBJ1-6; D gene uncertain. The germline CDR1 and CDR2 sequences are LGHDT and YNNKEL (reference sequence). Trimming removed 1 base from V and 8 bases from J, with 9 bases in between. This CDR3 spans 14 amino acids. CDR3 amino acids: CASSQGLGDSPLHF. CDR3 nucleotides: TGTGCCAGCAGCCAAGGCCTCGGGGATTCACCCCTCCACTTT.

The chain recombines TRBV9 with TRBJ2-7; 8 nucleotides agree with TRBD2. This CDR3 has 13 amino acids. V was pared by 7 bases and J by 3 bases, with 6 bases of the junction left unmatched. Germline CDR1 and CDR2: SGDLS and YYNGEE. The CDR3 coding sequence is TGTGCCAGCGGACGGGGGGGCGGCTACGAGCAGTACTTC. Its protein is CASGRGGGYEQYF.

This sequence joins TRBV27 and TRBJ1-1; a weak D match, TRBD1 (6 bases). Germline V gene sequence: CDR1 MNHEY, CDR2 SMNVEV (reference sequence). Trimming cost V 1 base and J 1 base, with 10 bases left between them. The CDR3 has 15 amino acids. The CDR3 DNA is TGTGCCAGCAGTTTATGGGTGGGGGCGAACACTGAAGCTTTCTTT. Translation gives CASSLWVGANTEAFF.

This clonotype has a handful of counts. J is TRBJ2-7 and V is TRBV6-5, with D perhaps being TRBD1 or TRBD2 (5 bases each). This CDR3 is 14 amino acids long. The V gene lost 2 bases and the J gene lost 0 bases, with 8 bases spanning the gap. Per germline, CDR1 MNHEY and CDR2 SVGAGI. The CDR3 DNA reads as TGTGCCAGCAGTTACCAAGGGACCTCCTACGAGCAGTACTTC. It specifies CASSYQGTSYEQYF.

This clonotype was seen a handful of times. V is TRBV12-3 or TRBV12-4 and J is TRBJ1-1, with D possibly matching TRBD1 (5 bases). Trimming cost V 2 bases and J 5 bases, with 9 bases left between them. The CDR3 has 13 residues. The CDR3 here is CASSLPGETEAFF. The CDR3 DNA reads TGTGCCAGCAGTTTACCGGGGGAAACTGAAGCTTTCTTT.

Concerning this clonotype: This may be a read error, as it is one base from a much larger clone. V usage is TRBV11-2 and J usage is TRBJ2-1; D remains unclear. Germline V gives CDR1 SGHAT, CDR2 FQNNGV. The ends were cut back, 5 bases at V and 3 bases at J, with 5 bases in the middle. CDR3 size: 12 residues. CDR3 protein: CASSHDYNEQFF. DNA of the CDR3: TGTGCCAGCAGCCACGACTACAATGAGCAGTTCTTC. The entire variable domain, with the rest obtained from reference TRBV11-2 and TRBJ2-1, is as follows: EAGVAQSPRYKIIEKRQSVAFWCNPISGHATLYWYQQILGQGPKLLIQFQNNGVVDDSQLPKDRFSAERLKGVDSTLKIQPAKLEDSAVYLCASSHDYNEQFFGPGTRLTVL.

In this sample, this clonotype turned up many times. The CDR3 coding sequence is TGTGCCATCAGCCGACTAGCGGGAGTTGACAATGAGCAGTTCTTC. As protein: CAISRLAGVDNEQFF. The chain joins TRBV10-3 to TRBJ2-1, with 12 bases lining up with TRBD2. V shed 6 bases and J 5 bases; nucleotides not matched to a gene: 5. The CDR3 extends over 15 amino acids. Germline V CDR1 and CDR2: ENHRY, SYGVKD.